Reported below is one T cell receptor (beta chain). This clonotype has more than one count but fewer than ten. Its antigen is not yet known. No clone much larger than this one lies a single base away; base qualities are absent. What this sample's time point label stands for: persistent/refractory GD, antithyroid drugs over 5 years with positive TRAb. For both TCR sequencing and RNA sequencing, RNA was extracted from PBMCs using TRIzol. The diagnosis of Graves' disease followed American Thyroid Association guidelines. Patients were recruited from an endocrinology department in Xi'an, China. Each patient gave approximately 9 milliliters of peripheral blood, collected in an EDTA anticoagulant tube. Ficoll Paque Plus density gradient separation was used to isolate PBMCs, and no further T cell sorting was done. An Agilent 2100 Bioanalyzer and agarose gel were used to check RNA quality, while a NanoDrop 2000 measured RNA concentration.

The library was produced with multiplex PCR. For sequencing, an Illumina HiSeq 4000 was employed. To build TCR beta libraries, CDR3 regions were amplified by Arm-PCR using iRepertoire HTBI primers. Gel purification was performed on PCR products prior to sequencing. The study's own analysis went as follows. Gene usage analysis of CDR3 amino acid clonotypes used the 62 TRBV and 14 to 15 TRBJ segments found across samples. Filtered high-quality paired reads were merged into contigs using COPE and FqMerger. BLAST was used to align contigs to IMGT TRBV, TRBD and TRBJ reference genes, and CDR3 was defined according to IMGT. Clonotypes above 0.1% frequency were classified as highly expanded clones. Shannon entropy was used to measure repertoire diversity, and the Gini coefficient was used to measure V-J evenness. Public clonotypes were defined as clonotypes shared by more than one individual. The public sequencing data were trimmed at Q25 with fastp and processed into clonotypes with MiXCR by TCRdb, which kept only in-frame beta chains. Every CDR3 protein is listed once, alongside the most common genes and DNA of its rows. The V and J calls follow TCRdb's processing rather than the paper's. The sample yields hundreds of thousands of distinct CDR3 sequences; around a fifth were counted once. The ten largest make up around 13% of the sample.

The data belong to a study of regulatory T cells in long-lasting Graves disease (dated by TCRdb to about 2021). Looking at the study overall: Persistent Graves' disease was defined as antithyroid drug treatment for over 5 years with persistently positive TSH receptor autoantibodies. Persistent Graves' disease patients were compared with newly diagnosed Graves' disease patients by peripheral blood TCR sequencing and RNA sequencing. The study was registered as a clinical trial and conducted in China. A total of around 35 samples underwent TCR sequencing, from roughly 13 patients with persistent Graves' disease and 20 or so patients with newly diagnosed Graves' disease. In the clinical cohort, patients with persistent Graves' disease had used antithyroid drugs for an average of around 10 years. The full study reports these points: Sequencing and analysis were limited to the TCR beta chain. As a limitation, the authors acknowledged that the small sample size may reduce accuracy. Patients with persistent disease shared more public clonotypes (about 2,700) than newly diagnosed patients did (approximately 990). Because the primary lesion, thyroid tissue, could not be accessed, the study looked at peripheral blood alone. TRBV28, TRBJ1-2 and TRBJ2-5 were preferentially used in persistent disease, while TRBV20-1 and TRBJ2-1 were favored in newly diagnosed disease. Compared with newly diagnosed patients, patients with persistent Graves' disease had lower TCR Shannon entropy and fewer highly expanded clones, which suggests clonal expansion.

V is reduced by 5 bases and J by 3 bases, leaving a spacing of 14 bases between them. From its cysteine to its phenylalanine, the CDR3 spans 15 amino acids. The sequence is cut down to CDR3 DNA, 45 bases in frame from base 1. From a lookup of the germline V gene (reference sequence), CDR1 and CDR2 are LNHDA and SQIVND. The sequence joins TRBV19 to TRBJ1-5, and perhaps TRBD1 as D gene, on 6 matching bases. This sequence was found in a female donor with Graves disease. Sample: peripheral blood mononuclear cells (PBMCs), taken when the disease was refractory, from a patient treated with antithyroid drugs. CDR3 protein: CASSPGTRTNQPQHF. The DNA sequence is as follows: TGTGCCAGTAGTCCCGGGACACGCACCAATCAGCCCCAGCATTTT.